The 27 T cell receptor beta chains reported below all come from one sample, sequenced in a study of blood T cells in healthy people across ages. A second roughly 6 to 11 cycle PCR used barcoded and J-beta primers. TCRdb called the 5' RACE reads again in MiXCR, with one record for every CDR3 protein. The table includes 700,000 to 800,000 distinct CDR3 sequences, approximately 43% detected once. Sequencing was done on a sample of blood. These receptor sequences come from a woman in her sixties or seventies in good health.

Comment on this clonotype: One base away lies a much larger clone, so this may be a sequencing read error. The chain employs TRBV10-3 and TRBJ2-4; possibly TRBD1 for D (6 bases). The tail of the sequence fits TRBJ2-7 better, so the J call may be wrong. This CDR3 has 15 amino acids. Germline CDR1 and CDR2: ENHRY and SYGVKD. In DNA form, the CDR3 reads TGTGCCATCAGTGAATCGAGGACAGCCTCCTGCGAGCAGTACTTC. It codes for CAISESRTASCEQYF.

V and J are TRBV29-1 and TRBJ2-7; D remains unclear. Trimming shortened V by 4 bases and J by 0 bases, and 10 bases separated the two germline ends. The CDR3 extends over 13 amino acids. Germline V gene data show CDR1 as SQVTM and CDR2 as ANQGSEA. The CDR3 loop reads CSVGDPSSYEQYF. The CDR3 DNA reads TGCAGCGTTGGTGACCCAAGCTCCTACGAGCAGTACTTC.

The genes are TRBV11-2 and TRBJ2-7, with TRBD2 as a possible D gene (6 bases). V was cut by 0 bases and J by 4 bases, with 16 bases left in between. The CDR3 has 16 amino acids. Germline V gene data show CDR1 as SGHAT and CDR2 as FQNNGV. CDR3 nucleotide sequence: TGTGCCAGCAGCTTAGATGTGGGAGGCCTGGGGTACGAGCAGTACTTC. Encoded protein: CASSLDVGGLGYEQYF. Full variable domain (missing parts from reference TRBV11-2 and TRBJ2-7): EAGVAQSPRYKIIEKRQSVAFWCNPISGHATLYWYQQILGQGPKLLIQFQNNGVVDDSQLPKDRFSAERLKGVDSTLKIQPAKLEDSAVYLCASSLDVGGLGYEQYFGPGTRLTVT.

This clonotype occurred a few times. The chain couples TRBV20-1 to TRBJ2-7, with 7 bases identical to TRBD1. Germline V gene sequence: CDR1 DFQATT, CDR2 SNEGSKA (reference sequence). This CDR3 comprises 14 residues. V shed 5 bases and J 2 bases; nucleotides not matched to a gene: 9. The CDR3 region is CSALRDSNPYEQYF. CDR3 coding DNA: TGCAGTGCTCTCCGGGACAGCAACCCCTACGAGCAGTACTTC.

V gene TRBV12-3 or TRBV12-4 combines with J gene TRBJ1-1; a weak D match, TRBD1 (6 bases). CDR3 length: 15 amino acids. Trimming took 6 bases from V and 3 from J, leaving 17 bases between them. The CDR3 sequence is CASRGRDTGDTEAFF. Here the CDR3 DNA reads TGTGCCAGCAGAGGCCGGGACACTGGGGACACTGAAGCTTTCTTT.

CDR3 sequence: CASRKQGYGYTF. In nucleotides, the CDR3 is TGTGCCAGCAGAAAACAGGGGTATGGCTACACCTTC. J is TRBJ1-2 and V is TRBV21-1; whether TRBD1, the table's D call, matches the DNA was not checked. TRBV21-1 is an annotated pseudogene. The CDR3 has 12 amino acids.

V usage is TRBV9 and J usage is TRBJ1-2, with D possibly matching TRBD1 (6 bases). Trimming pared 0 bases from V and 5 bases from J, leaving 17 bases between. The CDR3 spans 16 residues. Germline V CDR1 and CDR2: SGDLS, YYNGEE. The CDR3 is CASSVGPDSFAYGYTF. The CDR3 bases are TGTGCCAGCAGCGTAGGCCCGGACAGTTTCGCTTATGGCTACACCTTC. Complete variable domain (other parts from reference TRBV9 and TRBJ1-2): DSGVTQTPKHLITATGQRVTLRCSPRSGDLSVYWYQQSLDQGLQFLIQYYNGEERAKGNILERFSAQQFPDLHSELNLSSLELGDSALYFCASSVGPDSFAYGYTFGSGTRLTVV.

This clonotype turned up a few times. This chain joins TRBV18 and TRBJ2-7; D is unresolved. Trimming left V 2 bases short and J 2 bases short, with 7 bases between. CDR1 is KGHSH and CDR2 is LQKENI in the germline V gene. The CDR3 runs to 13 residues. The CDR3 DNA follows: TGTGCCAGCTCACCAACGGATCCCTACGAGCAGTACTTC. Translation: CASSPTDPYEQYF.

CDR3 residues: CASRRTGRYEQYF. The CDR3 nucleotides read TGTGCCAGCAGAAGGACAGGCCGCTACGAGCAGTACTTC. The chain joins TRBV6-5 to TRBJ2-7, with 7 nucleotides matching TRBD1. Germline trimming cut 6 bases from V and 3 bases from J; bases unmatched to any gene: 5. The CDR3 extends over 13 amino acids. Germline CDR1 reads MNHEY; CDR2 reads SVGAGI.

The rearrangement uses TRBV5-1 and TRBJ2-5, with D possibly being TRBD1 or TRBD2 (5 bases each). Looked up from germline, CDR1 is SGHRS and CDR2 is YFSETQ. The V gene lost 1 base and the J gene lost 10 bases, with 14 bases spanning the gap. The CDR3 totals 13 residues. In DNA form, the CDR3 reads TGCGCCAGCAGCTTGCCCCGACGGGACGACCAGTACTTC. The encoded protein is CASSLPRRDDQYF.

About this clonotype itself: A junction boundary mismatches the germline segment, possibly from a read error. The chain uses TRBV20-1 and TRBJ1-1; maybe TRBD1 (6 bases). The CDR3 totals 13 residues. Germline assignment: CDR1 DFQATT and CDR2 SNEGSKA (reference sequence). The CDR3 reads CSARAWGHTEAFF. The CDR3 DNA is TGCAGTGCAAGAGCCTGGGGGCACACTGAAGCTTTCTTT.

The chain uses TRBV20-1 and TRBJ1-6; weak D call: TRBD1 (5 bases). The CDR3 consists of 15 residues. V was clipped by 1 base and J by 14 bases, with 21 bases between them. The germline V gene has CDR1 DFQATT and CDR2 SNEGSKA (reference sequence). The chain's CDR3 is CSARGSPTGEGSLHF. The CDR3 coding sequence is TGCAGTGCTAGAGGATCCCCTACCGGAGAGGGGTCCCTCCACTTT.

This clonotype came up a few times. The J gene is TRBJ2-7, the V gene TRBV12-3 or TRBV12-4; D is possibly TRBD1 (5 bases). CDR3 length: 13 amino acids. V dropped 6 bases and J dropped 5 bases, with 14 bases sitting between them. The CDR3 nucleotides read TGTGCCAGCAGGCCTACATGGGGCGACGAGCAGTACTTC. Its protein product is CASRPTWGDEQYF.

The chain joins TRBV3-1 to TRBJ2-3, with 7 bases lining up with TRBD2. V gave up 11 bases and J gave up 6 bases; unmatched junction bases: 11. The germline gives CDR1 LGHDT, CDR2 YNNKEL (reference sequence). The CDR3 is 13 residues long. CDR3 sequence: CAGGGLPADTQYF. The CDR3 DNA follows: TGTGCCGGGGGGGGACTCCCAGCGGATACGCAGTATTTT.

In its sample, this clonotype was seen a few times. The genes are TRBV6-5 and TRBJ2-5; D is unclear. Germline V gene sequence: CDR1 MNHEY, CDR2 SVGAGI. The CDR3 has 13 amino acids. Trimming stripped 2 bases from V and 5 bases from J, with 9 bases between. The CDR3 DNA sequence: TGTGCCAGCAGTTACCCCCCGGCGGAGACCCAGTACTTC. This codes for CASSYPPAETQYF.

The chain recombines TRBV15 with TRBJ2-7; the D gene is possibly TRBD2 (6 bases). The germline V and J ends were trimmed by 9 bases and 5 bases, with 17 bases remaining between them. The germline V gene encodes CDR1 LNHNV and CDR2 YYDKDF (reference sequence). The CDR3 runs to 13 residues. The CDR3 reads CATRGTWRDEQYF. In DNA, the CDR3 is TGTGCCACTCGAGGGACCTGGAGGGACGAGCAGTACTTC.

With regard to this clonotype: Compared with germline, one end of the junction differs, possibly owing to a read error. The rearrangement joins TRBV7-2 to TRBJ2-1; 13 positions agree with TRBD2. This CDR3 spans 16 amino acids. CDR1 and CDR2 (germline): SGHTA, FQGNSA. CDR3 protein: CASSSTGLAGLGERFF. The CDR3 DNA follows: TGTGCCAGCAGCTCGACGGGACTAGCGGGATTGGGTGAGCGGTTCTTC. The complete variable domain, with remaining parts taken from reference TRBV7-2 and TRBJ2-1, reads GAGVSQSPSNKVTEKGKDVELRCDPISGHTALYWYRQSLGQGLEFLIYFQGNSAPDKSGLPSDRFSAERTGGSVSTLTIQRTQQEDSAVYLCASSSTGLAGLGERFFGPGTRLTVL.

This clonotype was found many times. The rearrangement uses TRBV13 and TRBJ2-3, with D tentatively TRBD1 or TRBD2 (5 bases each). The CDR3 runs to 15 residues. Trimming took off 5 bases at V and 2 bases at J, with 14 bases between the two ends. Germline V lookup: CDR1 PRHDT, CDR2 FYEKMQ (reference sequence). The CDR3 region is CASSSRDPHTDTQYF. CDR3 coding DNA: TGTGCCAGCAGCAGCCGGGACCCGCACACAGATACGCAGTATTTT.

The chain uses TRBV7-9 and TRBJ2-1, with D tentatively TRBD2 (5 bases). CDR3 length: 14 residues. V was shortened by 8 bases and J by 7 bases, with 18 bases between the two germline ends. Germline V CDR1 and CDR2: SEHNR, FQNEAQ (reference sequence). The CDR3 reads CASLQIGSGNEQFF. DNA of the CDR3: TGTGCCAGCCTCCAGATCGGTTCGGGGAATGAGCAGTTCTTC.

V gene TRBV14 combines with J gene TRBJ1-4; D is perhaps TRBD1 (5 bases). This CDR3 contains 13 residues. The ends were cut back, 4 bases at V and 7 bases at J, with 10 bases in the middle. CDR1 and CDR2 (germline): SGHDN, FVKESK. The CDR3 loop reads CASSRGIPEKLFF. CDR3 bases: TGTGCCAGCAGCCGGGGGATTCCTGAAAAACTGTTTTTT.

The CDR3 reads CASSPIEHNEQFF. The CDR3 DNA sequence: TGTGCCAGCTCCCCCATCGAACACAATGAGCAGTTCTTC. V is TRBV18 and J is TRBJ2-1; D is undetermined. Germline CDR1 KGHSH, CDR2 LQKENI. The V end was cut by 6 bases, the J end by 5 bases, with 11 bases between. This CDR3 spans 13 amino acids. The variable domain in full, with the rest retrieved from reference TRBV18 and TRBJ2-1, is NAGVMQNPRHLVRRRGQEARLRCSPMKGHSHVYWYRQLPEEGLKFMVYLQKENIIDESGMPKERFSAEFPKEGPSILRIQQVVRGDSAAYFCASSPIEHNEQFFGPGTRLTVL.

The rearrangement uses TRBV29-1 and TRBJ2-3; TRBD2 matches at 7 bases. The CDR3 runs to 18 residues. The J segment lost 1 base and the V segment lost 6 bases, leaving 19 bases of the junction unmatched. Germline V gives CDR1 SQVTM, CDR2 ANQGSEA. Here the CDR3 reads CSVRRGVHPIEGTDTQYF. The CDR3 nucleotides read TGCAGCGTCAGACGGGGGGTACACCCTATCGAAGGCACAGATACGCAGTATTTT.

This rearrangement joins TRBV5-1 to TRBJ1-1; D is ambiguous. V shed 0 bases and J shed 5 bases, with 11 bases lying between them. Germline assignment: CDR1 SGHRS and CDR2 YFSETQ. The CDR3 sequence is 14 residues long. CDR3 sequence: CASSLGSRMTEAFF. CDR3 DNA: TGCGCCAGCAGCTTGGGATCGAGGATGACTGAAGCTTTCTTT.

There are many counts of this clonotype. V gene TRBV29-1 combines with J gene TRBJ2-5; tentative D call: TRBD2 (5 bases). Trimming removed 7 bases from V and 5 bases from J, with 14 bases in between. The germline gives CDR1 SQVTM, CDR2 ANQGSEA. This CDR3 is 12 amino acids long. The CDR3 is CSARGSTETQYF. CDR3 bases: TGCAGCGCGAGAGGGTCGACGGAGACCCAGTACTTC.

This clonotype has only a few counts. The chain joins TRBV14 to TRBJ2-5; TRBD1 is a possible D gene (6 bases). V was clipped by 4 bases and J by 11 bases, with 17 bases between them. Germline assignment: CDR1 SGHDN and CDR2 FVKESK. The length of the CDR3 is 13 residues. Here the CDR3 reads CASSRYREGEQYF. For the CDR3, the DNA is TGTGCCAGCAGCCGATACAGGGAAGGTGAGCAGTACTTC.

This clonotype was counted at least ten times. The chain is built from TRBV29-1 and TRBJ2-1; D remains ambiguous. This CDR3 comprises 13 residues. The V end was cut by 6 bases, the J end by 5 bases, with 14 bases between. Germline V gene sequence: CDR1 SQVTM, CDR2 ANQGSEA. The CDR3 loop is CSVGRQIDNEQFF. As DNA, the CDR3 is TGCAGCGTAGGGCGGCAAATAGACAATGAGCAGTTCTTC.

This clonotype was detected only a few times. The chain couples TRBV12-3 or TRBV12-4 to TRBJ1-2; 8 bases agree with TRBD1. The trim removed 5 bases at V and 0 bases at J, leaving 5 bases unmatched. CDR3 length: 15 residues. The CDR3, as DNA: TGTGCCAGCAGTCCCCGGGGACAGGCTAACTATGGCTACACCTTC. Protein product: CASSPRGQANYGYTF.